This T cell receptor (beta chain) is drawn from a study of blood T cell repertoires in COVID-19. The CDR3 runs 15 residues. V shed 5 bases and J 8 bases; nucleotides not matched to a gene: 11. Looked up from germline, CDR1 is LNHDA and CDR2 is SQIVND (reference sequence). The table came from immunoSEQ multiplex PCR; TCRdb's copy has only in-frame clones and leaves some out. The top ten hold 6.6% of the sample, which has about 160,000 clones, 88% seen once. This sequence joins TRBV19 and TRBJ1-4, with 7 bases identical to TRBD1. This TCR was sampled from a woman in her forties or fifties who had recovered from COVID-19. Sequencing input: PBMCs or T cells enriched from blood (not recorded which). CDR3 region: CASSYLGRQGEKLFF. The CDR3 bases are TGTGCCAGTAGTTACCTGGGTAGACAGGGCGAAAAACTGTTTTTT.